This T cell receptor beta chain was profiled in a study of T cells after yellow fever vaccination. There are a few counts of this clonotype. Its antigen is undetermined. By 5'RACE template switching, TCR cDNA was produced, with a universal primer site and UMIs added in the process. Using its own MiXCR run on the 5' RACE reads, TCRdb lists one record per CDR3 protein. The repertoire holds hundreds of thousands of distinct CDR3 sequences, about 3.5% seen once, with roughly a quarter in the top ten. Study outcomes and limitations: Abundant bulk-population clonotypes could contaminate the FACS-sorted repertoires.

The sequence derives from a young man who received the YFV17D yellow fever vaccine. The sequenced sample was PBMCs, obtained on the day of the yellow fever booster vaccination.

The CDR3: CASSISNRERQGLFF. In DNA, the CDR3 is TGTGCCAGTAGTATATCGAACAGGGAGCGCCAAGGACTGTTTTTT. V and J are TRBV19 and TRBJ1-4; D is possibly TRBD1 (6 bases). Germline V gives CDR1 LNHDA, CDR2 SQIVND (reference sequence). CDR3 length equals 15 residues. V was trimmed by 2 bases and J by 13 bases, leaving 20 bases between them.